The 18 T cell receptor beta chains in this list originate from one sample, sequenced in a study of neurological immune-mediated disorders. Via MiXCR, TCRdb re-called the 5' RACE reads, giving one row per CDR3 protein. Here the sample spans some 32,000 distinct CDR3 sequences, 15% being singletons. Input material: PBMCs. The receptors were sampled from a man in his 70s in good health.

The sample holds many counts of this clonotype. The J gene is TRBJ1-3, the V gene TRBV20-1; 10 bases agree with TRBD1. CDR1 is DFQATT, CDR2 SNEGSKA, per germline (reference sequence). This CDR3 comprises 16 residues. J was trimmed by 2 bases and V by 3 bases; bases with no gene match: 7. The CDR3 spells CSASWRTGGTGNTIYF. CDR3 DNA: TGCAGTGCTAGTTGGAGGACAGGGGGAACTGGAAACACCATATATTTT.

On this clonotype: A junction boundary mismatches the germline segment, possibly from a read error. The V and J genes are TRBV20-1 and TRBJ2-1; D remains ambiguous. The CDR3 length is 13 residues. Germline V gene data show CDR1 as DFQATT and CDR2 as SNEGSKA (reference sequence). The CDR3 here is CSAPKAGQNNEQF. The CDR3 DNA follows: TGCAGTGCCCCGAAGGCAGGTCAGAACAATGAGCAGTTC.

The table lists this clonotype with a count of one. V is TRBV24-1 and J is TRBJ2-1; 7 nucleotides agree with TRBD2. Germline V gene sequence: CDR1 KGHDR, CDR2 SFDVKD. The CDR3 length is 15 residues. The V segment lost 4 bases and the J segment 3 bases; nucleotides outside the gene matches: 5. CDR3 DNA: TGTGCCACCAGTGACCCCAGCGGGGTCTACAATGAGCAGTTCTTC. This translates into CATSDPSGVYNEQFF.

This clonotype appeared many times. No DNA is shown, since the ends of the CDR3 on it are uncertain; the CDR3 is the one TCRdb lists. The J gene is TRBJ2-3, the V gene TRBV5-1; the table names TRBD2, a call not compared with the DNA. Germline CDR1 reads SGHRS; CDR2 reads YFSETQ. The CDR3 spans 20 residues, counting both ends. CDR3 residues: CASSFYICSASGGAWDTQYF.

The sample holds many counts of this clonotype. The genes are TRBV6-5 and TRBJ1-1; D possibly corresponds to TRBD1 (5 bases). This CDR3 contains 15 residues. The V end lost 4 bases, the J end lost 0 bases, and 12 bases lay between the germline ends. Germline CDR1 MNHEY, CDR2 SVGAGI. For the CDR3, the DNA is TGTGCCAGCAGTTCACCGGGACGGATGAACACTGAAGCTTTCTTT. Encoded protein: CASSSPGRMNTEAFF.

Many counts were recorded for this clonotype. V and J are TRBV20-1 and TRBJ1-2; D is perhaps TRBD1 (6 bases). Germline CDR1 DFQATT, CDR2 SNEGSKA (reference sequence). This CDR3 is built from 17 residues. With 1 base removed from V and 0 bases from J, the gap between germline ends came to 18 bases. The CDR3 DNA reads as TGCAGTGCTAGAGCATCGAAAGGACAGAACCCTAACTATGGCTACACCTTC. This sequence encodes CSARASKGQNPNYGYTF.

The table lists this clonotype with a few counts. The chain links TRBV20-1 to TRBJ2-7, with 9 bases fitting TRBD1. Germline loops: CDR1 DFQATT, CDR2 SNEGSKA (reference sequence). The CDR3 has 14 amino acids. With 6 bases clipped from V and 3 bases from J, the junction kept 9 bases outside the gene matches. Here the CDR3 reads CSAQDRGAGYEQYF. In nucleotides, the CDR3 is TGCAGTGCCCAGGACAGGGGCGCTGGCTACGAGCAGTACTTC.

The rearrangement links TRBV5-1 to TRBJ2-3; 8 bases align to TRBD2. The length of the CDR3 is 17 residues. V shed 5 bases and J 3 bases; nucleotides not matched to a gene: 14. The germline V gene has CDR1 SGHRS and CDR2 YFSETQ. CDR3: CASSVRAGEVRTDTQYF. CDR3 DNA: TGCGCCAGCAGTGTTCGAGCGGGGGAAGTAAGGACAGATACGCAGTATTTT.

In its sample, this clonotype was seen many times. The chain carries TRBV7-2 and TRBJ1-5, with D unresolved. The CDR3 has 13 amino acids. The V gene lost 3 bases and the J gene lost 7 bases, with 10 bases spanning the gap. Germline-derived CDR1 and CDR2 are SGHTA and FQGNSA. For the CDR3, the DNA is TGTGCCAGCAGCTTTCTGGTTTCCCAGCCCCAGCATTTT. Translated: CASSFLVSQPQHF.

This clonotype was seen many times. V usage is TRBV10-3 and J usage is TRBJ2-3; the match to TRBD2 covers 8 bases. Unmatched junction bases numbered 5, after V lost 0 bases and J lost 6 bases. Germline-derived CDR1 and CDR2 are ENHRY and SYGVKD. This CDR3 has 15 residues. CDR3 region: CAISESQRGSDTQYF. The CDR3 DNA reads TGTGCCATCAGTGAGTCACAGCGGGGGTCGGATACGCAGTATTTT.

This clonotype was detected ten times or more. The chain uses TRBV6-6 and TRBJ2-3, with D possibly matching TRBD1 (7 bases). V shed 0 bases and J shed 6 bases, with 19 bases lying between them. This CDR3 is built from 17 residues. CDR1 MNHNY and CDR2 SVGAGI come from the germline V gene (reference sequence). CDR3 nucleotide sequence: TGTGCCAGCAGTTACTCGTTGCTTGCCAGGGGGAGGGATACGCAGTATTTT. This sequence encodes CASSYSLLARGRDTQYF.

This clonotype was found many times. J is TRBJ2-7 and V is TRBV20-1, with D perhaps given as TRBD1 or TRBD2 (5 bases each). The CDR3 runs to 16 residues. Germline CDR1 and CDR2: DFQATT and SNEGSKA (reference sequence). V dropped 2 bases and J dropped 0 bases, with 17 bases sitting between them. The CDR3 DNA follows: TGCAGTGCTAGAACACCTCGGGGCCGCAGCTCCTACGAGCAGTACTTC. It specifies CSARTPRGRSSYEQYF.

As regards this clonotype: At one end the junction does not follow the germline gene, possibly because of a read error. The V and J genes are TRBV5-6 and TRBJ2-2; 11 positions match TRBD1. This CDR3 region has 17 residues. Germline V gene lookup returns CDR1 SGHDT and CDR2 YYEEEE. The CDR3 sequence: CVSSLWGQGENTGELFF. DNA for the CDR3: TGTGTCAGCAGCTTGTGGGGACAGGGGGAGAACACCGGGGAGCTGTTTTTT.

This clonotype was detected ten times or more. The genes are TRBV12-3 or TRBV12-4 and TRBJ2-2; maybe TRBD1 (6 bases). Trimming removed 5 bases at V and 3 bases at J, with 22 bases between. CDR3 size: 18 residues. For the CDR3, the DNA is TGTGCCAGCAGTGACAGGTCTCTATCCCCCATGCACACCGGGGAGCTGTTTTTT. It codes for CASSDRSLSPMHTGELFF.

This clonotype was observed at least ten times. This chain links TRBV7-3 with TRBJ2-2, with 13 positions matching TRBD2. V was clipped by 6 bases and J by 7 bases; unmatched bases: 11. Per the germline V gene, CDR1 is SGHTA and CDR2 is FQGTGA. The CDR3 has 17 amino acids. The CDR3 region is CASSFTSGGASNGELFF. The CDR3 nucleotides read TGTGCCAGCAGTTTTACTAGCGGGGGGGCCTCGAACGGGGAGCTGTTTTTT.

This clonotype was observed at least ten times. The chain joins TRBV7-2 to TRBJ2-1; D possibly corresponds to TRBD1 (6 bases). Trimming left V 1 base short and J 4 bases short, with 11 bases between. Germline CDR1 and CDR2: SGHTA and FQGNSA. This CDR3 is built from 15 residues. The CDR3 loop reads CASSLEGRGYNEQFF. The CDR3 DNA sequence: TGTGCCAGCAGCTTAGAGGGCAGGGGTTACAATGAGCAGTTCTTC.

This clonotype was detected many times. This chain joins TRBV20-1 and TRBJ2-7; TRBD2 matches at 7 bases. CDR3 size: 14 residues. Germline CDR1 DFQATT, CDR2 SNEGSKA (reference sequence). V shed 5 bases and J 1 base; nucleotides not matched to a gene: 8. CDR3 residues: CSARAGDPSYEQYF. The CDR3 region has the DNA TGCAGTGCTCGCGCGGGGGACCCTTCCTACGAGCAGTACTTC.

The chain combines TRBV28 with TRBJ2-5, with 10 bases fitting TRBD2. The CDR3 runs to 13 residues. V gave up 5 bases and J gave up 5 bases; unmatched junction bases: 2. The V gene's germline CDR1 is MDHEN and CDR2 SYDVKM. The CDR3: CASSPSGSETQYF. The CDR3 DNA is TGTGCCAGCAGTCCTAGCGGGAGTGAGACCCAGTACTTC.